Presented here are 10 T cell receptor beta chains from one specimen sequenced in a study of T cell responses to AZD1222 COVID-19 vaccine. Libraries were prepared by immunoSEQ multiplex PCR; TCRdb keeps only in-frame clonotypes and omits some of them. There are 110,000 or so clones in the sample; approximately 87% occur only once, and roughly 2.7% lies in the top ten. The source was peripheral blood, collected on day 0 of AZD1222 vaccination. These receptors were collected from an adult in good health.

This clone was detected once. The rearrangement joins TRBV18 to TRBJ2-4; D gene ambiguous. With 0 bases removed from V and 9 bases from J, the gap between germline ends came to 15 bases. Looked up from germline, CDR1 is KGHSH and CDR2 is LQKENI. This CDR3 has 15 residues. CDR3 sequence: CASSPPGTTGFIQYF. The CDR3 DNA reads as TGTGCCAGCTCACCACCGGGTACAACGGGTTTCATTCAGTACTTC.

Only one count was recorded for this clone. V is TRBV7-3 and J is TRBJ1-2; 7 bases align to TRBD1. The germline CDR1 and CDR2 sequences are SGHTA and FQGTGA. The CDR3 contains 13 residues. V lost 5 bases and J lost 6; bases outside the gene matches: 6. The CDR3 loop reads CASSPRQGDGYTF. The DNA of the CDR3 is TGTGCCAGCAGCCCCAGACAGGGTGATGGCTACACCTTC.

The CDR3 DNA is TGTGCCAGCAGTCCCGGGACAGGCACCAATCAGCCCCAGCATTTT. Encoded protein: CASSPGTGTNQPQHF. The chain is built from TRBV25-1 and TRBJ1-5, with 8 bases that match TRBD1. This CDR3 is built from 15 residues. V lost 5 bases and J lost 3; bases outside the gene matches: 6. Per the germline V gene, CDR1 is MGHDK and CDR2 is SYGVNS. The full variable domain, rest sourced from reference TRBV25-1 and TRBJ1-5, is EADIYQTPRYLVIGTGKKITLECSQTMGHDKMYWYQQDPGMELHLIHYSYGVNSTEKGDLSSESTVSRIRTEHFPLTLESARPSHTSQYLCASSPGTGTNQPQHFGDGTRLSIL.

CDR3 sequence reads: CASSWGESTDTQYF. The CDR3 DNA is TGTGCCAGCAGTTGGGGGGAGAGCACAGATACGCAGTATTTT. The rearrangement joins TRBV6-5 to TRBJ2-3, with a weak D call TRBD2 (6 bases). Trimming left V 4 bases short and J 0 bases short, with 8 bases between. The CDR3 consists of 14 residues. In germline, CDR1 is MNHEY, CDR2 SVGAGI.

The chain carries TRBV28 and TRBJ2-7; D remains unclear. With 4 bases removed from V and 5 bases from J, the gap between germline ends came to 12 bases. Germline-derived CDR1 and CDR2 are MDHEN and SYDVKM. CDR3 length: 13 residues. CDR3 nucleotides: TGTGCCAGCAGTTCTCCGGGTCGCAACGAGCAGTACTTC. Its translation is CASSSPGRNEQYF.

V is TRBV6-4 and J is TRBJ2-3; 7 nucleotides line up with TRBD2. The germline V gene has CDR1 MRHNA and CDR2 SNTAGT. The J segment lost 2 bases and the V segment lost 3 bases, leaving 8 bases of the junction unmatched. This CDR3 has 16 amino acids. For the CDR3, the DNA is TGTGCCAGCAGTGAAGGGGCCAGCGGGGACACAGATACGCAGTATTTT. Protein sequence: CASSEGASGDTDTQYF.

This clone was picked up one time. The chain joins TRBV7-2 to TRBJ2-1; the D gene could be TRBD1 or TRBD2 (5 bases each). The V and J ends lost 5 bases and 8 bases respectively, with 22 bases between them. This CDR3 has 16 residues. Germline CDR1 is SGHTA and CDR2 is FQGNSA. In DNA, the CDR3 is TGTGCCAGCAGCGCCCCCGGGACGAGACTACAATATGAGCAGTTCTTC. It is translated as CASSAPGTRLQYEQFF.

V is TRBV12-3 or TRBV12-4 and J is TRBJ1-5; unclear D gene. The CDR3 extends over 12 amino acids. Trimming took 6 bases from V and 5 from J, leaving 8 bases between them. The DNA of the CDR3 is TGTGCCAGCAGATGGGAATATCAGCCCCAGCATTTT. Protein: CASRWEYQPQHF.

The chain uses TRBV5-6 and TRBJ2-5; tentative D call: TRBD1 (6 bases). The germline gives CDR1 SGHDT, CDR2 YYEEEE. The CDR3 contains 14 residues. V was pared by 2 bases and J by 3 bases, with 11 bases between. CDR3 sequence reads: CASSFTYREETQYF. The CDR3 nucleotides are TGTGCCAGCAGCTTCACTTACAGGGAAGAGACCCAGTACTTC.

The genes are TRBV5-4 and TRBJ1-6, with D possibly TRBD1 on 6 matching bases. Germline V gene data show CDR1 as SGHNT and CDR2 as YYREEE (reference sequence). Deletions cut 3 bases from V and 7 bases from J, with 11 bases between. The CDR3 spans 14 residues. CDR3 in DNA: TGTGCCAGCAGCTCCACAGGGTTGAATTCACCCCTCCACTTT. It encodes CASSSTGLNSPLHF.